This T cell receptor (beta chain) originates from a study of PD-1 blockade in classical Hodgkin lymphoma. Germline V lookup: CDR1 SGHTS, CDR2 YDEGEE. V was shortened by 2 bases and J by 2 bases, with 11 bases between the two germline ends. This CDR3 region has 16 residues. Autologous stem cell transplantation was followed by relapse in every patient, and brentuximab vedotin exposure varied. Some clones are missing from TCRdb's copy, which holds only in-frame ones; the method was immunoSEQ multiplex PCR. This table has about 20,000 clones, around 84% appearing once. This sample comprised peripheral blood mononuclear cells (PBMCs), obtained at baseline. This chain connects TRBV5-8 to TRBJ2-6, with D possibly being TRBD1 (5 bases). This TCR was recovered from a human donor with classical Hodgkin lymphoma. As DNA, the CDR3 is TGTGCCAGCAGCTTTAGGGGTGATACTGGGGCCAACGTCCTGACTTTC. Translating it yields CASSFRGDTGANVLTF.